The text below deals with one T cell receptor beta chain. The antigen remains undetermined. Vbeta (60) and Jbeta (13) primers were used in the PCR. Using immunoSEQ multiplex PCR, the repertoire was profiled, and TCRdb retains in-frame clones only, with some absent. The sample contains roughly 43,000 clones, 60% to 80% of which appear only once. The data derive from a study of cytomegalovirus exposure and HLA in healthy donors. The study's findings and limits: Follow-up analysis seemed to connect common viral pathogens with several of the most significant clusters identified.

The CDR3 length is 16 residues. V trimming: 4 bases; J trimming: 1 base; junction bases outside the gene matches: 6. The V gene's germline CDR1 is SGDLS and CDR2 YYNGEE. The chain is built from TRBV9 and TRBJ2-1; 9 positions agree with TRBD2. Sequencing was carried out using PBMCs. The receptor comes from a man in his thirties or forties in good health and CMV-seronegative. CDR3: CASSPPAGGSYNEQFF. The CDR3 DNA reads TGTGCCAGCAGCCCTCCTGCGGGAGGGTCCTACAATGAGCAGTTCTTC.